This entry is about one TCR beta chain. Its antigen is still unknown. CDR1 and CDR2 (germline): MNHEY, SMNVEV (reference sequence). CDR3 length equals 12 residues. This record comes from a study of T cells expressing NK-cell markers. Study-wide context: TCR beta repertoires came from sorted CD3+CD56+NKG2C+, CD3+CD56+NKG2C- and CD3+CD56-NKG2C+ T cells. Study-wide results and limits: Similarly, these clonotypes led the CD3+CD56-NKG2C+ fraction as well in a few donors. Whether expanded NKG2C+ T cell clones were HCMV specific stayed uncertain.

Beta-chain TCR cDNA was generated via 5'RACE template switching with UMIs. For each CDR3 protein, TCRdb gives one entry from its re-call of the 5' RACE reads, without DNA. This table lists 150,000 to 170,000 distinct CDR3 sequences. The sample comprised blood T cells: a sorted CD56 or NKG2C T cell subset, CD4+ or CD8+ T cells, or bulk PBMC T cells (not recorded which). This clonotype was obtained from a woman in her 50s in good health. The chain employs TRBV27 and TRBJ2-7; TCRdb lists TRBD2, though no DNA is available to test this call. The CDR3 reads CASKGSVYEQYF.